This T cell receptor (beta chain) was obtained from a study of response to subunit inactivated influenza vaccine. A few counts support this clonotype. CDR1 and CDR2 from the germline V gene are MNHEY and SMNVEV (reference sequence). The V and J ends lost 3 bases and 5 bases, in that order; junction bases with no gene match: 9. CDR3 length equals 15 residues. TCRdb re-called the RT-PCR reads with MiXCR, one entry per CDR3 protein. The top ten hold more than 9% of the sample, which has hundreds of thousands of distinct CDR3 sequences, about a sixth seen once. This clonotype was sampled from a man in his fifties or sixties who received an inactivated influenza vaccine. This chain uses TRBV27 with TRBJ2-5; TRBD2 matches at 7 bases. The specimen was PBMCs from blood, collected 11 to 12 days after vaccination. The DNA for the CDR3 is TGTGCCAGCAGTTTCTCTAGCGGAACCGGGGAGACCCAGTACTTC. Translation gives CASSFSSGTGETQYF.